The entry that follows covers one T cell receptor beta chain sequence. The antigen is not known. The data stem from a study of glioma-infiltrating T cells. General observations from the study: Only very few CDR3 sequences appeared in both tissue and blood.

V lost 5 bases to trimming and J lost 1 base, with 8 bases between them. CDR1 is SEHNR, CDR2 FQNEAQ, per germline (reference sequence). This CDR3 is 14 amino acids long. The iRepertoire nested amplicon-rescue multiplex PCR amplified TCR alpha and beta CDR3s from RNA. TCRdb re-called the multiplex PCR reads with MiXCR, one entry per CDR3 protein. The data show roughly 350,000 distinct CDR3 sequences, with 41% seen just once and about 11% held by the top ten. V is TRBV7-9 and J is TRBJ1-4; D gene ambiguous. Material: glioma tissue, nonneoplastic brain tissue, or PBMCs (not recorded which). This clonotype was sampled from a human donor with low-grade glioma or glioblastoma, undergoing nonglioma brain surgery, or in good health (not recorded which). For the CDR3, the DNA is TGTGCCAGCAGCCGACAAGGAACTAATGAAAAACTGTTTTTT. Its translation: CASSRQGTNEKLFF.